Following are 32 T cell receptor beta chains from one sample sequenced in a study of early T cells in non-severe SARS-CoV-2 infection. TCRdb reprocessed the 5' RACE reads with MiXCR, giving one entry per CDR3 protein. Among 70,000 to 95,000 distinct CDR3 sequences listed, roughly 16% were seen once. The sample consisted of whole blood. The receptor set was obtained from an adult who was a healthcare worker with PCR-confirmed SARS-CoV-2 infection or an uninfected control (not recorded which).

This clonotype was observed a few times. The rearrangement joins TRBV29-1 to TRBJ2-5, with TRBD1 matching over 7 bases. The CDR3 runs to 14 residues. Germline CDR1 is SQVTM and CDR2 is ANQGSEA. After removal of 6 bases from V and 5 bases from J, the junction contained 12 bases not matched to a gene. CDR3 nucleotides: TGCAGCGTCGCGACAGGGCTGGGGCAGGAGACCCAGTACTTC. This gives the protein CSVATGLGQETQYF.

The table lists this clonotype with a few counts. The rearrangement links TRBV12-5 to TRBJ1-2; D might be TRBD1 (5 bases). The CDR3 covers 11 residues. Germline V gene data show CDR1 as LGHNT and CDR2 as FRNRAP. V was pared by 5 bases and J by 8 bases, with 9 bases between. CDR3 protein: CASGGGTGYTF. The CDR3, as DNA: TGTGCTAGTGGTGGAGGGACCGGCTACACCTTC.

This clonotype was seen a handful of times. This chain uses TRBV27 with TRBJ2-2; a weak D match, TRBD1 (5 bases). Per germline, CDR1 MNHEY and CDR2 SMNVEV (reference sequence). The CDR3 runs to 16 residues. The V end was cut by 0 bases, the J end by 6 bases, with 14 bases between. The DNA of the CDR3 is TGTGCCAGCAGTTTATCGAAGACAGTAGAGCCCGGGGAGCTGTTTTTT. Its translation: CASSLSKTVEPGELFF.

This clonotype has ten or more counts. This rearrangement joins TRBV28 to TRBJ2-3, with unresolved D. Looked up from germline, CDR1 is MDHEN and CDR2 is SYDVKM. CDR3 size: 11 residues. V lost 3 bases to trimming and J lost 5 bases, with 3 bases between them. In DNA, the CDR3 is TGTGCCAGCAGTTTTGGAGATACGCAGTATTTT. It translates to CASSFGDTQYF.

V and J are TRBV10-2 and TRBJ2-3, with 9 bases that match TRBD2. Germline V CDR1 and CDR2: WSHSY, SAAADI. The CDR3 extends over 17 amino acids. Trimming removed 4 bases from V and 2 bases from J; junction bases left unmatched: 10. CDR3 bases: TGCGCCAGCAGTGGGCTAGCGGGGTACAAACCCACAGATACGCAGTATTTT. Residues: CASSGLAGYKPTDTQYF.

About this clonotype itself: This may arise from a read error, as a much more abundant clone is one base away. The chain's CDR3 is CASSSTSGRAANEQFF. CDR3 bases: TGTGCCAGCAGCTCCACTAGCGGGAGGGCCGCAAATGAGCAGTTCTTC. The J gene is TRBJ2-1, the V gene TRBV11-3; 13 positions agree with TRBD2. The V and J ends lost 4 bases and 7 bases, in that order; junction bases with no gene match: 7. This CDR3 comprises 16 residues. Germline V gene sequence: CDR1 SGHNT, CDR2 YENEEA.

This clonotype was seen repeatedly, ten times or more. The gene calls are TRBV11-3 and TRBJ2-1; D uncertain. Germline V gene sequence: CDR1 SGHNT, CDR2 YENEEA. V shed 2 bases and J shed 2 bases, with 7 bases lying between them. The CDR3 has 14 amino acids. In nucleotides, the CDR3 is TGTGCCAGCAGCTTAAGGCCAACCTACAATGAGCAGTTCTTC. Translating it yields CASSLRPTYNEQFF.

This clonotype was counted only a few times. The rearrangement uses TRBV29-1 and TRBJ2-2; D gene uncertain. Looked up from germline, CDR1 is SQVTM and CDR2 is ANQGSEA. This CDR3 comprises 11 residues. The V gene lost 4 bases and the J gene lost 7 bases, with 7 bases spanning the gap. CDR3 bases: TGCAGCGTTGCCACAAGCGGGGAGCTGTTTTTT. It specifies CSVATSGELFF.

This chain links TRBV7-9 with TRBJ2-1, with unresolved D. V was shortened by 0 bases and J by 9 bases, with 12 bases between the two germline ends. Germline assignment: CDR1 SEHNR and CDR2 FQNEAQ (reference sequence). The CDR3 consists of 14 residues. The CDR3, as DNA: TGTGCCAGCAGCTTAGCATTCCCTACATCTGAGCAGTTCTTC. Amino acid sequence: CASSLAFPTSEQFF.

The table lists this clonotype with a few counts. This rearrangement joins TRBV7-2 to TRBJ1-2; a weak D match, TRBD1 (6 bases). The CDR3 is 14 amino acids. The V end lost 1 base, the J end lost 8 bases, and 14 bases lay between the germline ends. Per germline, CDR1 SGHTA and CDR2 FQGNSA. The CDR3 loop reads CASSLDRDIRGYTF. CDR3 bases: TGTGCCAGCAGCTTAGATCGGGACATCCGCGGCTACACCTTC.

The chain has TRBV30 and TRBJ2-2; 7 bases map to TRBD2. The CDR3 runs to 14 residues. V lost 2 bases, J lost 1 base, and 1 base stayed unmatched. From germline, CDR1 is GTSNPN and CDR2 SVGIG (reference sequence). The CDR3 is CAWSREGNTGELFF. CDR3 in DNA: TGTGCCTGGAGTAGGGAGGGGAACACCGGGGAGCTGTTTTTT.

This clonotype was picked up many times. The CDR3: CASSFPLGGSLGSYNEQFF. The CDR3 DNA sequence: TGTGCCAGCAGCTTCCCCCTTGGCGGGAGTCTAGGCTCCTACAATGAGCAGTTCTTC. The rearrangement links TRBV12-3 or TRBV12-4 to TRBJ2-1; 7 bases are shared with TRBD2. CDR3 length equals 19 residues. J was trimmed by 0 bases and V by 6 bases; bases with no gene match: 17.

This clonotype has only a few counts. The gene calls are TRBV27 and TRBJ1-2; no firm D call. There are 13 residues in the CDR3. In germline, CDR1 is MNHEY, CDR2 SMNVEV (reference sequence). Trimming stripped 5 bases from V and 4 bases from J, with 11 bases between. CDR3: CASSRSGSYGYTF. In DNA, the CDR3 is TGTGCCAGCAGTAGGTCGGGCTCCTATGGCTACACCTTC.

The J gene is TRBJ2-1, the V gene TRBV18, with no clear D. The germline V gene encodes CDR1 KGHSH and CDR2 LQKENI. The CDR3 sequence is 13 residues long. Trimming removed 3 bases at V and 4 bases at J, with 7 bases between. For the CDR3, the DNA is TGTGCCAGCTCACCTACTCCGTACAATGAGCAGTTCTTC. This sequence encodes CASSPTPYNEQFF.

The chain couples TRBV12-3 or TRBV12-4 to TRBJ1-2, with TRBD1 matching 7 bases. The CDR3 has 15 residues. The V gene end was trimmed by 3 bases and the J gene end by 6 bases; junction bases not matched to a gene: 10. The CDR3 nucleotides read TGTGCCAGCAGTTTGACAGGGAAAGTTGTCAATGGCTACACCTTC. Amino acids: CASSLTGKVVNGYTF.

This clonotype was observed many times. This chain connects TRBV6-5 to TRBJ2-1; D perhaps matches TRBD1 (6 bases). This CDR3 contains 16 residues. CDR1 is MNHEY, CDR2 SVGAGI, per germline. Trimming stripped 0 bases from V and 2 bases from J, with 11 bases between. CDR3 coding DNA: TGTGCCAGCAGTTACTCGTGGGACACCACCTACAATGAGCAGTTCTTC. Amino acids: CASSYSWDTTYNEQFF.

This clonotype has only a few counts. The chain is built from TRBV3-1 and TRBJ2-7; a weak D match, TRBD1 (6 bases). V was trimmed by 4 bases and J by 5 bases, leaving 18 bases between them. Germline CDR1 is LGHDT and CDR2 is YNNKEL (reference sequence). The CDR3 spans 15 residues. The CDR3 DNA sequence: TGTGCCAGCAGCCGTTTCCAGGGGATTGGGGACGAGCAGTACTTC. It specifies CASSRFQGIGDEQYF.

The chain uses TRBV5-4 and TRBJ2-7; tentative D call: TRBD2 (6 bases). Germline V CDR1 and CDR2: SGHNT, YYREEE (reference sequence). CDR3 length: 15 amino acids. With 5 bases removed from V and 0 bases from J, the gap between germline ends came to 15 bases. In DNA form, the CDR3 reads TGTGCCAGCAGTCCCAGTAGCGGATTCTCCTACGAGCAGTACTTC. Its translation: CASSPSSGFSYEQYF.

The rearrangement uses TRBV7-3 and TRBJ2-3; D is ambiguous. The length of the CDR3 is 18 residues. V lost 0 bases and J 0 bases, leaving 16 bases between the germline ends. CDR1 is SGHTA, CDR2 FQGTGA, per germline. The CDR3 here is CASSLTAARLPSTDTQYF. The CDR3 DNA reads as TGTGCCAGCAGCTTAACCGCCGCCAGACTTCCCAGCACAGATACGCAGTATTTT.

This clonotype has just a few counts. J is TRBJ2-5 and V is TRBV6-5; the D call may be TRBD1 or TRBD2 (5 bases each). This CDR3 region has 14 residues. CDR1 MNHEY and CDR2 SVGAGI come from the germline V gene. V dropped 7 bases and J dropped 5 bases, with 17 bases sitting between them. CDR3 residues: CASTPARGRETQYF. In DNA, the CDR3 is TGTGCCAGCACCCCAGCTCGGGGCAGGGAGACCCAGTACTTC.

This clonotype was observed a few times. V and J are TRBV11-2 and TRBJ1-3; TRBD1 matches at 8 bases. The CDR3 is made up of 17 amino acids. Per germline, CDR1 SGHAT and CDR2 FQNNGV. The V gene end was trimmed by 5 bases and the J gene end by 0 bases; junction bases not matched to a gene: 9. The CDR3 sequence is CASSTRTGLTSGNTIYF. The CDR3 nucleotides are TGTGCCAGCAGCACTCGGACAGGGCTCACCTCTGGAAACACCATATATTTT.

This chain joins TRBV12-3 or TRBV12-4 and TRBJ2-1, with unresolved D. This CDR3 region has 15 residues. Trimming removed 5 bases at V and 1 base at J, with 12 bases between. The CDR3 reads CASSPWGRSYNEQFF. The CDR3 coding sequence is TGTGCCAGCAGTCCATGGGGAAGGTCCTACAATGAGCAGTTCTTC.

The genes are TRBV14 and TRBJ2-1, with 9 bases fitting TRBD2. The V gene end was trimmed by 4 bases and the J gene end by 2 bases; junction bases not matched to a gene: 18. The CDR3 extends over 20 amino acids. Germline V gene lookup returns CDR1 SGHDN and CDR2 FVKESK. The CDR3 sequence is CASSPRFGGRANGAYNEQFF. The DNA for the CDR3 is TGTGCCAGCAGCCCCCGGTTTGGCGGGAGGGCCAACGGTGCCTACAATGAGCAGTTCTTC.

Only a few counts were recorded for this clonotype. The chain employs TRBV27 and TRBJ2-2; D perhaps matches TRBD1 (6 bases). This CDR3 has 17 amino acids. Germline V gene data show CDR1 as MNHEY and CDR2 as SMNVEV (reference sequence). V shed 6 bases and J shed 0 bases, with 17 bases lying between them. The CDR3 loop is CASSSSQGYANTGELFF. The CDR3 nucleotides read TGTGCCAGCAGCTCATCACAGGGCTACGCGAACACCGGGGAGCTGTTTTTT.

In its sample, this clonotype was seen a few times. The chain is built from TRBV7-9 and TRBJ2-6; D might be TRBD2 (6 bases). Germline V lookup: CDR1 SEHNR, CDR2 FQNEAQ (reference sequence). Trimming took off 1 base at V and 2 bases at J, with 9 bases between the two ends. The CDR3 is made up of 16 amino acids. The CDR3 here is CASSLGGAPGANVLTF. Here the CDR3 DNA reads TGTGCCAGCAGCTTAGGCGGGGCCCCTGGGGCCAACGTCCTGACTTTC. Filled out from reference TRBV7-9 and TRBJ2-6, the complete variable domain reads DTGVSQNPRHKITKRGQNVTFRCDPISEHNRLYWYRQTLGQGPEFLTYFQNEAQLEKSRLLSDRFSAERPKGSFSTLEIQRTEQGDSAMYLCASSLGGAPGANVLTFGAGSRLTVL.

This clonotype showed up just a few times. CDR3 nucleotide sequence: TGTGCCAGCAGCCCCCCCGGAGACACTGAAGCTTTCTTT. It encodes CASSPPGDTEAFF. The chain joins TRBV7-3 to TRBJ1-1, with D unresolved. Germline V gene data show CDR1 as SGHTA and CDR2 as FQGTGA. The CDR3 has 13 amino acids. Trimming took 5 bases from V and 3 from J, leaving 10 bases between them.

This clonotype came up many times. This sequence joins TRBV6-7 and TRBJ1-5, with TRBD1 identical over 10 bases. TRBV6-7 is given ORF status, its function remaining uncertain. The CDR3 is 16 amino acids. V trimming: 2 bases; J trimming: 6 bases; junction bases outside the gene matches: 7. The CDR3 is CASSYTDRGRGQPQHF. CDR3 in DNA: TGTGCCAGCAGTTACACCGACAGGGGGCGAGGTCAGCCCCAGCATTTT.

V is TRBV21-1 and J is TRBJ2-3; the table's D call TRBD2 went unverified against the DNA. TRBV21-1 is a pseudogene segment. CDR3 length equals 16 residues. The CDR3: CASRGSEREGGDTQYF. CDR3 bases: TGTGCCAGCAGAGGTTCGGAGCGGGAGGGTGGAGATACGCAGTATTTT.

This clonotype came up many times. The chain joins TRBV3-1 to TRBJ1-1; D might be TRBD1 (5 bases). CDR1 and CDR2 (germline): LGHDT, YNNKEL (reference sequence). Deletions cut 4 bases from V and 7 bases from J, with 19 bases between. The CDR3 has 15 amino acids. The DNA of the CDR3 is TGTGCCAGCAGCCCACCCCTTGGGGGGTTCAATGAAGCTTTCTTT. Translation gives CASSPPLGGFNEAFF.

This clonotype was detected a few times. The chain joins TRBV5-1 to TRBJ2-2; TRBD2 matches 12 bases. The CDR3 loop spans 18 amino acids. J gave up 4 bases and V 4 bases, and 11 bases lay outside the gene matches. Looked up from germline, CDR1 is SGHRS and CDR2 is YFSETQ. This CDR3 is CASSREGLAGFSTGELFF. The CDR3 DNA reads TGCGCCAGCAGCAGAGAGGGACTAGCGGGTTTTTCCACCGGGGAGCTGTTTTTT.

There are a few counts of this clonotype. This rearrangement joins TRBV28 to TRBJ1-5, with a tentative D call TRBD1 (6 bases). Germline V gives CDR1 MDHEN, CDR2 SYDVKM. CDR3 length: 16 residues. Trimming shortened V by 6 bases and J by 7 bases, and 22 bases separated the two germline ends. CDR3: CASSTLGGSYTQPQHF. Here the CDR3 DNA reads TGTGCCAGCAGCACACTAGGGGGTTCTTATACGCAGCCCCAGCATTTT. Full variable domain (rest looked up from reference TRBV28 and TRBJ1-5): DVKVTQSSRYLVKRTGEKVFLECVQDMDHENMFWYRQDPGLGLRLIYFSYDVKMKEKGDIPEGYSVSREKKERFSLILESASTNQTSMYLCASSTLGGSYTQPQHFGDGTRLSIL.

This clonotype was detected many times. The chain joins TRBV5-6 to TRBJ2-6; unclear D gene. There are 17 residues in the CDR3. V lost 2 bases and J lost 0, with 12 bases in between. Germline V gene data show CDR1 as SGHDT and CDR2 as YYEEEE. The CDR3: CASSFKRLDSGANVLTF. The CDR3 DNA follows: TGTGCCAGCAGCTTCAAGAGGCTCGACTCTGGGGCCAACGTCCTGACTTTC.